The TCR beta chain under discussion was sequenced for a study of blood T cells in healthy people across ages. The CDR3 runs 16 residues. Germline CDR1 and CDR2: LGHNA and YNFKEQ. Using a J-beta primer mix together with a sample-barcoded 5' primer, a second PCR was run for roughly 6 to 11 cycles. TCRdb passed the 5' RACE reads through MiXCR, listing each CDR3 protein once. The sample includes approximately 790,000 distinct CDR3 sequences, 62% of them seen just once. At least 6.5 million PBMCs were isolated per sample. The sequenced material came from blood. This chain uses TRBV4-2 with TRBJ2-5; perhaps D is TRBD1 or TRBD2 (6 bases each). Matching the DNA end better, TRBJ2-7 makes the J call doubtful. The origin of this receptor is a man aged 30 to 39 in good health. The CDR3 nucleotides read TGTGCCAGCAGCCAGGGATCGGGGGCCCGTGGCGACGAGCAGTACTTC. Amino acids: CASSQGSGARGDEQYF.